The entry below gives a single T cell receptor (beta chain) sequence along with its context. No antigen is known for it. The data were taken from a study of CD8 T cell repertoires and HIV-1 epitope variants. The wider study: Epitopes were three Gag families plus Nef HW9 and YT9. A 10-day culture received IL-2, IL-7 and IL-15 on days 3 and 7. Study-level findings and limits: The assay identified only TCR beta chains of antigen-proliferating T cells.

Clones were sequenced by immunoSEQ multiplex PCR, and TCRdb holds only the in-frame ones, with some missing. The sample lists about 5,400 clones, 66% occurring once. The V gene's germline CDR1 is SGHVS and CDR2 FQNEAQ. V was cut by 3 bases and J by 1 base, with 16 bases left in between. The CDR3 covers 16 residues. This receptor was taken from a male donor with HIV. The sequencing input was cultured CD8+ T cells derived from PBMCs. The rearrangement joins TRBV7-8 to TRBJ2-7; D is perhaps TRBD2 (5 bases). The CDR3 is CASSFSREGGSYEQYF. The CDR3 DNA reads as TGTGCCAGCAGCTTCTCCCGAGAGGGTGGGTCCTACGAGCAGTACTTC.